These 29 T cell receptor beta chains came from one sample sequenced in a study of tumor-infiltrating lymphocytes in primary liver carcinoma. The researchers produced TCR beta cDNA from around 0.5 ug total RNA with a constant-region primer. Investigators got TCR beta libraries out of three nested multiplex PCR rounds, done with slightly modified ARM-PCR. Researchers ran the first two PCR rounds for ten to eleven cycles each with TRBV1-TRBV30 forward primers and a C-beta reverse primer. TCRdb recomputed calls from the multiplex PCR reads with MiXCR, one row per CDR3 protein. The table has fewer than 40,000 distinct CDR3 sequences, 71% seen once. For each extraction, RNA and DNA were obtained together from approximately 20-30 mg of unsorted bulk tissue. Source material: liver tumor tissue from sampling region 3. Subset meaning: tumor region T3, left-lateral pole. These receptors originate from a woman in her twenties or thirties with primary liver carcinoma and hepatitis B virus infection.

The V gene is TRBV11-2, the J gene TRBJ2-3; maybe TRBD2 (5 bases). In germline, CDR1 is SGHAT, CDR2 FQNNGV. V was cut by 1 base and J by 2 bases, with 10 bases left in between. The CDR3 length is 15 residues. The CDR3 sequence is CASSLVARNTDTQYF. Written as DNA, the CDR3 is TGTGCCAGCAGCTTAGTAGCGAGAAACACAGATACGCAGTATTTT.

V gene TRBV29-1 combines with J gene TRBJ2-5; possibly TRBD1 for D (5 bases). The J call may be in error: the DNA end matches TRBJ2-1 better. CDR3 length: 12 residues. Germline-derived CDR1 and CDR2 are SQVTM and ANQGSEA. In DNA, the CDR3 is TGCAGCGCCAGGGCATACCAAGAGACCCAGTTCTTC. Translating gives CSARAYQETQFF.

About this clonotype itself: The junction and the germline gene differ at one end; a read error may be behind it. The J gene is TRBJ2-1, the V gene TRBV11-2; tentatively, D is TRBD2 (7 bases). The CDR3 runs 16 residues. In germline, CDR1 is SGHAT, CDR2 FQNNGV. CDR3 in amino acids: CTSREGGTTSYNERFF. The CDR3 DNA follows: TGTACAAGCAGGGAGGGAGGGACAACCTCCTACAATGAGCGGTTCTTC.

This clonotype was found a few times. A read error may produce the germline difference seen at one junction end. The CDR3 reads CAGSFREVTNTGELFF. DNA for the CDR3: TGTGCCGGCAGCTTTCGCGAGGTAACGAACACCGGGGAGCTGTTTTTT. J is TRBJ2-2 and V is TRBV7-9, with no clear D. The CDR3 extends over 16 amino acids. The germline gives CDR1 SEHNR, CDR2 FQNEAQ (reference sequence).

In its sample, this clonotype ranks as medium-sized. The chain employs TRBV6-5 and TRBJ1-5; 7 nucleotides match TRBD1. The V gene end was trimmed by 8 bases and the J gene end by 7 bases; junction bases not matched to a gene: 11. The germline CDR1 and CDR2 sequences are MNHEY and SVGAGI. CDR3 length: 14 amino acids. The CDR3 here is CASRPQQGGQPQHF. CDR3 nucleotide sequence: TGTGCCAGCCGACCTCAGCAGGGGGGCCAGCCCCAGCATTTT.

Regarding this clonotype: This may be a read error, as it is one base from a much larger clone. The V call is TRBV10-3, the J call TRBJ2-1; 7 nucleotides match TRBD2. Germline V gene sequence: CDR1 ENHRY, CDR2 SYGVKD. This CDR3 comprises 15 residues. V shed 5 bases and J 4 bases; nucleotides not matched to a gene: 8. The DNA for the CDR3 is TGTGCCATCAGTTTACTAGGGGAGGGGTACAATGAGCAGTTCTTC. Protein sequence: CAISLLGEGYNEQFF.

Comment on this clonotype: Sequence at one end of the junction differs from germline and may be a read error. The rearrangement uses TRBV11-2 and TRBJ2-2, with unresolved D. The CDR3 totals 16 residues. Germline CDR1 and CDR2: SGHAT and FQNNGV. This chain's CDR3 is CTSSPDPQLNTGELFF. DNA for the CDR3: TGTACCAGCAGCCCTGATCCCCAATTGAATACCGGGGAGCTGTTTTTT.

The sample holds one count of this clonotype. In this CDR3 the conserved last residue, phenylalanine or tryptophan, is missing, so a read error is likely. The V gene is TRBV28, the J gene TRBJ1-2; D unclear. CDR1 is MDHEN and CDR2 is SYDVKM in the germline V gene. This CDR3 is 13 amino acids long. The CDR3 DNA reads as TGCGCCAGCAGTCAGCCTCCGAACTATGGCTACACCTCC. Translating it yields CASSQPPNYGYTS.

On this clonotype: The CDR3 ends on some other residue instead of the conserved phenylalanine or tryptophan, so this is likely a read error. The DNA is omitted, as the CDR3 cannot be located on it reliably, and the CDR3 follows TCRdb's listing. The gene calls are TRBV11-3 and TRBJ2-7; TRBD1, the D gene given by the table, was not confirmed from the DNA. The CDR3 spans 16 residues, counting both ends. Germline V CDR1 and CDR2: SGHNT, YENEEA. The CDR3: CASSRRDRGYSYERYS.

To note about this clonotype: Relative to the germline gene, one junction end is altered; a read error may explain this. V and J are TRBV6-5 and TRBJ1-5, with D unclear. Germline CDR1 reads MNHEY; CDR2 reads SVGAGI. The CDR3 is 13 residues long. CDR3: CAGGPSQIQLQHF. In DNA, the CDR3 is TGTGCCGGCGGCCCATCTCAGATTCAGCTCCAGCATTTT.

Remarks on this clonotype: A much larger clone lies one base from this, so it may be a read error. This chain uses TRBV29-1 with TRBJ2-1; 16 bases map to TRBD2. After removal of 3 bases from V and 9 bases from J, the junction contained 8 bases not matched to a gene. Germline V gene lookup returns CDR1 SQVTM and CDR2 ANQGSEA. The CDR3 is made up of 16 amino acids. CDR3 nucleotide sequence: TGCAGCGTTGAGGGGACTAGCGGGAGGGCCGTTACTGAGCAGTTCTTC. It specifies CSVEGTSGRAVTEQFF.

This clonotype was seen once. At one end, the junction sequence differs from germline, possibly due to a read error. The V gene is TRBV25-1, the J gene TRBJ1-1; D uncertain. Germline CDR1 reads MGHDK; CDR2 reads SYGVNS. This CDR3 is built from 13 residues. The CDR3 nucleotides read TGTGCCTGCAGTGAATCGGCTATCACTGAAGCTTTCTTT. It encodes CACSESAITEAFF.

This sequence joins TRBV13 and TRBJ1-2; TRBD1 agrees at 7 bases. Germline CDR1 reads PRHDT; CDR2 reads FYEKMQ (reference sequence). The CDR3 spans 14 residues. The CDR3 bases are TGTTCTAGCAGCTCGACGACAGGGAGGTATGGCTACACCTTC. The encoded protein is CSSSSTTGRYGYTF.

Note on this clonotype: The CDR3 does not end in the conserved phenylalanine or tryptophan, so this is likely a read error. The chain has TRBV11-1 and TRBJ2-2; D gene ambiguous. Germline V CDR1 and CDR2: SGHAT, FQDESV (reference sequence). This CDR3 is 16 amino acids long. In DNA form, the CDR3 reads TGTGCCAGCAGCTTAGTGGGTGGTACGAACACAGGGGAGCTGTTTCTT. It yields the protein CASSLVGGTNTGELFL.

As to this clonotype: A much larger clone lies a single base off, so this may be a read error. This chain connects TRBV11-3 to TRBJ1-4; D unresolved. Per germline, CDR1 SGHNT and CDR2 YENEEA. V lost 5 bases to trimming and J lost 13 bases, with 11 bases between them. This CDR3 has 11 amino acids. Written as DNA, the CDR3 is TGTGCCAGCAGCCGGAGCGAAGGACTGTTTTTT. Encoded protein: CASSRSEGLFF.

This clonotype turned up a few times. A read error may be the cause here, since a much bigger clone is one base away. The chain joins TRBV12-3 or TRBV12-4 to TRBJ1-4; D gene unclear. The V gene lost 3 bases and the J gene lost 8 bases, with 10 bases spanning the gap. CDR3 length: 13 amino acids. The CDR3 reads CASSFLGNEKLFF. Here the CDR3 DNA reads TGTGCCAGCAGTTTCTTGGGGAACGAAAAACTGTTTTTT.

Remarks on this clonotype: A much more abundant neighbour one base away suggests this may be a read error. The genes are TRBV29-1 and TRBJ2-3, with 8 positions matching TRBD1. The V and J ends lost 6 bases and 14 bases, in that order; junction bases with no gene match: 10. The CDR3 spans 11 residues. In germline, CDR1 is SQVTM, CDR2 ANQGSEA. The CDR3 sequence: CSVVDRERMYF. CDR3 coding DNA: TGCAGCGTGGTGGACAGGGAGAGAATGTATTTT.

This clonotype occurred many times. CDR3 amino acids: CASSLGGGRWGNEQFF. Written as DNA, the CDR3 is TGTGCCAGCAGCTTAGGCGGCGGGAGGTGGGGAAATGAGCAGTTCTTC. The V call is TRBV11-3, the J call TRBJ2-1; 8 bases match TRBD2. The CDR3 is made up of 16 amino acids. CDR1 SGHNT and CDR2 YENEEA come from the germline V gene. The V and J ends lost 1 base and 7 bases, in that order; junction bases with no gene match: 9.

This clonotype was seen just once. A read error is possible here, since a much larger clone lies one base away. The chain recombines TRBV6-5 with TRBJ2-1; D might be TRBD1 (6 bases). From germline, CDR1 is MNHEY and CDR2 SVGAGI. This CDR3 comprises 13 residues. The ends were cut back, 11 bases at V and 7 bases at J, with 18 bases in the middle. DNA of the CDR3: TGTGCCGGCAACTCCCTTAGGGGGAATGAGCAGTTCTTC. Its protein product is CAGNSLRGNEQFF.

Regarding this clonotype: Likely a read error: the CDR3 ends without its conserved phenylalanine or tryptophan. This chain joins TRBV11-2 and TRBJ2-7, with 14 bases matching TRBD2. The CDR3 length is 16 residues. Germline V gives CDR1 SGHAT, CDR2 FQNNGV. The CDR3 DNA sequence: TGTGCCAGCACCTTAGCGGTGGGACTAGCGGGGGAAGAGCAGTACTAC. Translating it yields CASTLAVGLAGEEQYY.

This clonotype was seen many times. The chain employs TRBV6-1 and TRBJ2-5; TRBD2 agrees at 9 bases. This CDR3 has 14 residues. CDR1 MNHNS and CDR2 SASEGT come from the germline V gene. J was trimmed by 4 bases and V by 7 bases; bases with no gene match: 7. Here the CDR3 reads CASNEGGRGETQYF. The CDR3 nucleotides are TGTGCCAGCAACGAGGGCGGGAGGGGAGAGACCCAGTACTTC.

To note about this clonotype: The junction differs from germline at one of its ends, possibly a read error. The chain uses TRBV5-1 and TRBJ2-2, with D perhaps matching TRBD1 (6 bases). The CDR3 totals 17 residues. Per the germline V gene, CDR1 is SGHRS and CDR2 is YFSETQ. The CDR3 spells CPSSLGHRDKHTGELFF. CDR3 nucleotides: TGCCCCAGCAGCTTGGGGCACAGGGACAAGCACACCGGGGAGCTGTTTTTT.

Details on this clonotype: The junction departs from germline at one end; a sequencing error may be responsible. CDR3 sequence reads: CASSLSGVNTEVLF. CDR3 sequence (DNA): TGTGCCAGCAGCTTATCCGGGGTAAACACTGAAGTTCTCTTT. The chain has TRBV11-2 and TRBJ1-1; no clear D gene. Germline V gene sequence: CDR1 SGHAT, CDR2 FQNNGV. The CDR3 runs 14 residues. The full variable domain, its missing parts supplied by reference TRBV11-2 and TRBJ1-1, is EAGVAQSPRYKIIEKRQSVAFWCNPISGHATLYWYQQILGQGPKLLIQFQNNGVVDDSQLPKDRFSAERLKGVDSTLKIQPAKLEDSAVYLCASSLSGVNTEVLFGQGTRLTVV.

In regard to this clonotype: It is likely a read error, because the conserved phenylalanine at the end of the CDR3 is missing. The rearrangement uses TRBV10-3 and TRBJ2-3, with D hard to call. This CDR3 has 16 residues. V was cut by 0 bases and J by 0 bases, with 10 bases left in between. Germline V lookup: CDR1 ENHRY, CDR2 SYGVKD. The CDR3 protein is CAISESTWRSTDTQYY. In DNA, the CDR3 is TGTGCCATCAGTGAGTCGACTTGGCGGAGCACAGATACGCAGTATTAT.

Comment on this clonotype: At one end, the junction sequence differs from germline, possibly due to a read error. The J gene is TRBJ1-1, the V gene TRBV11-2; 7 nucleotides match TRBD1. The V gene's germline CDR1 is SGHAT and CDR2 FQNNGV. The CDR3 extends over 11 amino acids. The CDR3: CASSPGTESPF. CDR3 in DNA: TGTGCCAGTAGCCCCGGGACAGAATCTCCCTTT.

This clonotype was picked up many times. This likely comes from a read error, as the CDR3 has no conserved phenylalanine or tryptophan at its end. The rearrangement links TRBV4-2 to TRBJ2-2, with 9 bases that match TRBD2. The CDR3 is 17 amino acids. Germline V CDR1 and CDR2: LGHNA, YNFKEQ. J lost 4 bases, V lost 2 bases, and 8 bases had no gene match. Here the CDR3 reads CASSQQPGGRGTGELFL. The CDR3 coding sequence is TGTGCCAGCAGCCAACAACCGGGCGGGAGGGGCACCGGGGAGCTGTTTCTT.

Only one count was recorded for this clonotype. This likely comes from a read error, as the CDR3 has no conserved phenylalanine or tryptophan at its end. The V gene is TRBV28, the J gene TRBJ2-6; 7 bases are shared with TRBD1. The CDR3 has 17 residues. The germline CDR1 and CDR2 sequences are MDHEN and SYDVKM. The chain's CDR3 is CASSLDRVGSGANVLTL. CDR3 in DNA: TGTGCCAGCAGCTTAGACAGGGTGGGCTCTGGGGCCAACGTTCTGACTCTC.

CDR3 sequence: CADSRLVGGGYEQFF. CDR3 nucleotides: TGTGCCGACAGCCGACTAGTGGGGGGGGGGTATGAGCAGTTCTTC. The chain is built from TRBV11-3 and TRBJ2-1, with 7 bases fitting TRBD2. V dropped 11 bases and J dropped 8; count of bases not matched to a gene: 18. CDR1 is SGHNT, CDR2 YENEEA, per germline. The CDR3 is made up of 15 amino acids.

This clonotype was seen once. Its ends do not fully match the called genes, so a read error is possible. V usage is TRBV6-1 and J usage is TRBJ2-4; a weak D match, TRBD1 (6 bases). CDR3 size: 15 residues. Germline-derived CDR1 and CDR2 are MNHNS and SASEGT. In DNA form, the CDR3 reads TGTTTCAGCTCCCCACATACAGGGAACCAAAACATTCACTACTTC. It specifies CFSSPHTGNQNIHYF.